Listed here are 14 T cell receptor beta chains from one sample, sequenced in a study of T cell responses to AZD1222 COVID-19 vaccine. Assay used: immunoSEQ multiplex PCR; TCRdb lists only in-frame clones, some missing. The table records around 140,000 clones, about nine tenths of them present only once. The sequenced sample was peripheral blood, obtained 28 days after the second AZD1222 dose. All receptors come from an adult who received the AZD1222 COVID-19 vaccine.

J is TRBJ1-5 and V is TRBV7-8, with TRBD1 matching over 10 bases. J was trimmed by 6 bases and V by 1 base; bases with no gene match: 6. Germline V gene lookup returns CDR1 SGHVS and CDR2 FQNEAQ. This CDR3 spans 16 amino acids. In nucleotides, the CDR3 is TGTGCCAGCAGCTTAGTGGACAGGGGGGTTGGTCAGCCCCAGCATTTT. Its protein is CASSLVDRGVGQPQHF.

V and J are TRBV5-6 and TRBJ1-2; D call uncertain. Germline loops: CDR1 SGHDT, CDR2 YYEEEE. Trimming removed 1 base at V and 7 bases at J, with 5 bases between. The CDR3 sequence is 11 residues long. CDR3 in DNA: TGTGCCAGCAGCTTGATGGGTGGCTACACCTTC. It yields the protein CASSLMGGYTF. Full variable domain (remainder filled in from reference TRBV5-6 and TRBJ1-2): DAGVTQSPTHLIKTRGQQVTLRCSPKSGHDTVSWYQQALGQGPQFIFQYYEEEERQRGNFPDRFSGHQFPNYSSELNVNALLLGDSALYLCASSLMGGYTFGSGTRLTVV.

The chain has TRBV19 and TRBJ2-4; D possibly matches TRBD1 or TRBD2 (5 bases each). Trimming stripped 5 bases from V and 9 bases from J, with 20 bases between. This CDR3 region has 15 residues. Germline V gene lookup returns CDR1 LNHDA and CDR2 SQIVND (reference sequence). DNA for the CDR3: TGTGCCAGTAGTCGAGGGGTTCCGGCCCGAAGCATTCAGTACTTC. Protein sequence: CASSRGVPARSIQYF.

This clone was counted a few times. This sequence joins TRBV21-1 and TRBJ2-3; the table's D call, TRBD1, has no DNA check behind it. TRBV21-1 counts as a pseudogene. This CDR3 region has 16 residues. CDR3 region: CASSKGDSYHPDTQYF. The DNA for the CDR3 is TGTGCCAGCAGCAAAGGGGACAGTTACCACCCAGATACGCAGTATTTT.

The chain is built from TRBV30 and TRBJ2-5; D possibly corresponds to TRBD1 (5 bases). The CDR3 runs 12 residues. V was shortened by 6 bases and J by 4 bases, with 12 bases between the two germline ends. Germline V lookup: CDR1 GTSNPN, CDR2 SVGIG (reference sequence). The CDR3 bases are TGTGCCTGCAGGGCCTCGTCAGAGACCCAGTACTTC. Protein: CACRASSETQYF.

This clone was observed a single time. This sequence joins TRBV11-3 and TRBJ2-1; no definite D call. The V gene lost 5 bases and the J gene lost 1 base, with 3 bases spanning the gap. The CDR3 runs 12 residues. Germline assignment: CDR1 SGHNT and CDR2 YENEEA. CDR3 bases: TGTGCCAGCAGCCCATCCTACAATGAGCAGTTCTTC. Its protein product is CASSPSYNEQFF.

The chain joins TRBV5-4 to TRBJ1-1; no definite D call. CDR3 length: 14 residues. The V end lost 0 bases, the J end lost 5 bases, and 11 bases lay between the germline ends. Germline V lookup: CDR1 SGHNT, CDR2 YYREEE (reference sequence). CDR3 sequence reads: CASSLVAGETEAFF. The CDR3 nucleotides read TGTGCCAGCAGCTTGGTGGCCGGGGAGACTGAAGCTTTCTTT. The full variable domain, its missing parts supplied by reference TRBV5-4 and TRBJ1-1, is ETGVTQSPTHLIKTRGQQVTLRCSSQSGHNTVSWYQQALGQGPQFIFQYYREEENGRGNFPPRFSGLQFPNYSSELNVNALELDDSALYLCASSLVAGETEAFFGQGTRLTVV.

The chain carries TRBV4-1 and TRBJ2-7; 8 bases agree with TRBD2. V was pared by 4 bases and J by 4 bases, with 12 bases of the junction left unmatched. This CDR3 spans 16 amino acids. Germline CDR1 MGHRA, CDR2 YSYEKL. The CDR3 bases are TGCGCCAGCAGCCCCCTGGGCGGGGGGCAAGTATACGAGCAGTACTTC. This sequence encodes CASSPLGGGQVYEQYF.

The chain has TRBV7-9 and TRBJ1-2; 7 nucleotides align to TRBD1. CDR1 is SEHNR and CDR2 is FQNEAQ in the germline V gene (reference sequence). Losses at the gene ends were 0 bases for V and 4 bases for J; bases not matched to a gene: 5. The CDR3 has 15 residues. The CDR3: CASSLAGQTLYGYTF. In nucleotides, the CDR3 is TGTGCCAGCAGCTTAGCGGGACAGACCCTCTATGGCTACACCTTC.

The chain uses TRBV6-1 and TRBJ2-2; 7 bases are a match to TRBD2. The germline gives CDR1 MNHNS, CDR2 SASEGT. This CDR3 comprises 15 residues. V dropped 1 base and J dropped 6; count of bases not matched to a gene: 5. CDR3 amino acids: CASSEVGGDSGELFF. CDR3 nucleotides: TGTGCCAGCAGTGAAGTTGGGGGGGATTCCGGGGAGCTGTTTTTT.

The chain joins TRBV3-1 (or the pseudogene TRBV3-2) to TRBJ1-2; 8 nucleotides line up with TRBD1. The germline V gene has CDR1 LGHDT and CDR2 YNNKEL (reference sequence). With V trimmed by 5 bases and J by 6 bases, 11 bases remained unmatched. This CDR3 spans 15 amino acids. The CDR3 sequence: CASSNRGQGADGYTF. CDR3 nucleotides: TGTGCCAGCAGCAACCGTGGGCAGGGGGCGGATGGCTACACCTTC.

Only one count was recorded for this clone. V usage is TRBV5-1 and J usage is TRBJ1-6; a possible D gene is TRBD1 (5 bases). The V end lost 4 bases, the J end lost 3 bases, and 11 bases lay between the germline ends. The length of the CDR3 is 15 residues. CDR1 and CDR2 from the germline V gene are SGHRS and YFSETQ. This CDR3 reads CASSKDNSYNSPLHF. In nucleotides, the CDR3 is TGCGCCAGCAGCAAGGACAATAGCTATAATTCACCCCTCCACTTT.

The V gene is TRBV7-9, the J gene TRBJ2-2; the D call may be TRBD1 or TRBD2 (6 bases each). V lost 6 bases, J lost 0 bases, and 14 bases lay in between. Germline V gene lookup returns CDR1 SEHNR and CDR2 FQNEAQ (reference sequence). The CDR3 extends over 16 amino acids. The CDR3 spells CASSPFGGPNTGELFF. CDR3 nucleotide sequence: TGTGCCAGCAGTCCCTTTGGGGGGCCGAACACCGGGGAGCTGTTTTTT.

The CDR3 nucleotides read TGTGCCAGCAGTGACCGGGCCCGGGGTGAAAAACTGTTTTTT. Its translation: CASSDRARGEKLFF. The rearrangement uses TRBV6-1 and TRBJ1-4; D is unclear. CDR1 MNHNS and CDR2 SASEGT come from the germline V gene. The CDR3 contains 14 residues. Trimming shortened V by 3 bases and J by 7 bases, and 12 bases separated the two germline ends.